One and the same sample provided the 10 T cell receptor beta chains below, sequenced in a study of T-cell reconstitution after alpha-beta-depleted transplantation in children (dated by TCRdb to about 2016). Receptor amplification or capture employed PCR. TCRdb names Illumina HiSeq 2500 as the instrument used. To normalize quantification of the TCRbeta repertoire, the TCR libraries were built with molecular barcoding that relied on unique molecular identifiers. The raw public data were reprocessed by TCRdb itself: fastp quality trimming at Q25, MiXCR clonotype calling, in-frame beta chains only. Here each entry gathers all rows of one CDR3 protein and keeps the most common genes and DNA. Present in this sample are about 640,000 distinct CDR3 sequences, roughly 15% of which were seen just once. Together, the top ten hold 0.8% to 1.1% of the sample. The sample in question was PBMCs from the stem cell graft donor, obtained from the stem cell graft. All receptors derive from a human donor who donated a stem cell graft to a child with acute myeloid leukemia.

This chain uses TRBV6-4 with TRBJ1-5; 9 bases are shared with TRBD1. Looked up from germline, CDR1 is MRHNA and CDR2 is SNTAGT. V trimming: 5 bases; J trimming: 3 bases; junction bases outside the gene matches: 17. The CDR3 has 19 residues. DNA for the CDR3: TGTGCCAGCAGTCTTCTCCGGGACAGGGTAGGGAGCGACAATCAGCCCCAGCATTTT. Its translation: CASSLLRDRVGSDNQPQHF.

The V gene is TRBV10-3, the J gene TRBJ2-6; D is tentatively TRBD1 or TRBD2 (5 bases each). Germline V lookup: CDR1 ENHRY, CDR2 SYGVKD. The ends were cut back, 6 bases at V and 0 bases at J, with 12 bases in the middle. The CDR3 is made up of 16 amino acids. The CDR3 DNA is TGTGCCATCAGACCGGGACGGAGCTCTGGGGCCAACGTCCTGACTTTC. Translating gives CAIRPGRSSGANVLTF.

This clonotype was detected only a few times. This chain uses TRBV7-2 with TRBJ1-2, with 8 positions matching TRBD1. Germline V gene sequence: CDR1 SGHTA, CDR2 FQGNSA. The CDR3 loop spans 17 amino acids. J lost 1 base, V lost 5 bases, and 12 bases had no gene match. The CDR3 reads CASSETGASLINYGYTF. The CDR3 coding sequence is TGTGCCAGCAGCGAGACAGGGGCGTCCTTAATTAACTATGGCTACACCTTC.

This clonotype was counted between two and nine times. The rearrangement joins TRBV15 to TRBJ2-1, with D possibly being TRBD1 (5 bases). CDR3 size: 16 residues. Trimming shortened V by 4 bases and J by 0 bases, and 13 bases separated the two germline ends. Germline V gene data show CDR1 as LNHNV and CDR2 as YYDKDF (reference sequence). The CDR3 DNA reads as TGTGCCACCAGCATCCCAAGACAGAGCTCCTACAATGAGCAGTTCTTC. Translating gives CATSIPRQSSYNEQFF.

This clonotype was found many times. The chain carries TRBV29-1 and TRBJ1-2; D call uncertain. The CDR3 loop spans 14 amino acids. The germline gives CDR1 SQVTM, CDR2 ANQGSEA. Trimming shortened V by 3 bases and J by 0 bases, and 11 bases separated the two germline ends. CDR3 sequence (DNA): TGCAGCGTTGACTGGGCCGGAGCTAACTATGGCTACACCTTC. It is translated as CSVDWAGANYGYTF.

This sequence joins TRBV7-9 and TRBJ2-5; D gene ambiguous. Trimming removed 1 base at V and 7 bases at J, with 13 bases between. Germline assignment: CDR1 SEHNR and CDR2 FQNEAQ (reference sequence). The CDR3 sequence is 14 residues long. For the CDR3, the DNA is TGTGCCAGCAGCTTAGGAACAGCCGCAATGACCCAGTACTTC. Translating it yields CASSLGTAAMTQYF.

This clonotype came up a few times. The chain is built from TRBV7-9 and TRBJ1-6; D perhaps matches TRBD1 (5 bases). This CDR3 has 13 residues. Germline V gene sequence: CDR1 SEHNR, CDR2 FQNEAQ (reference sequence). V was trimmed by 5 bases and J by 14 bases, leaving 16 bases between them. CDR3 DNA sequence: TGTGCCAGCAGCCCGCGACGGGGGAGGACCCTCCACTTT. Its protein is CASSPRRGRTLHF.

This clonotype has just a few counts. The chain recombines TRBV18 with TRBJ1-2, with a weak D call TRBD1 (5 bases). The V and J ends lost 3 bases and 2 bases respectively, with 13 bases between them. CDR3 length: 15 residues. The germline CDR1 and CDR2 sequences are KGHSH and LQKENI. The CDR3 is CASSPTSDSNYGYTF. CDR3 nucleotides: TGTGCCAGCTCACCGACCTCCGACAGCAACTATGGCTACACCTTC.

The chain employs TRBV5-8 and TRBJ2-3, with D unresolved. The CDR3 has 14 amino acids. The V end was cut by 5 bases, the J end by 1 base, with 11 bases between. From germline, CDR1 is SGHTS and CDR2 YDEGEE. CDR3 sequence: CASRSRRGTDTQYF. In nucleotides, the CDR3 is TGTGCCAGCAGGTCTCGGAGAGGCACAGATACGCAGTATTTT.

This clonotype was recorded at least ten times. The V and J genes are TRBV24-1 and TRBJ2-1, with TRBD2 matching over 7 bases. Germline V gene sequence: CDR1 KGHDR, CDR2 SFDVKD. V gave up 0 bases and J gave up 6 bases; unmatched junction bases: 7. This CDR3 is 16 amino acids long. The CDR3 DNA reads TGTGCCACCAGTGATTTGGAGCGGGGATGGGGCAATGAGCAGTTCTTC. This encodes CATSDLERGWGNEQFF.